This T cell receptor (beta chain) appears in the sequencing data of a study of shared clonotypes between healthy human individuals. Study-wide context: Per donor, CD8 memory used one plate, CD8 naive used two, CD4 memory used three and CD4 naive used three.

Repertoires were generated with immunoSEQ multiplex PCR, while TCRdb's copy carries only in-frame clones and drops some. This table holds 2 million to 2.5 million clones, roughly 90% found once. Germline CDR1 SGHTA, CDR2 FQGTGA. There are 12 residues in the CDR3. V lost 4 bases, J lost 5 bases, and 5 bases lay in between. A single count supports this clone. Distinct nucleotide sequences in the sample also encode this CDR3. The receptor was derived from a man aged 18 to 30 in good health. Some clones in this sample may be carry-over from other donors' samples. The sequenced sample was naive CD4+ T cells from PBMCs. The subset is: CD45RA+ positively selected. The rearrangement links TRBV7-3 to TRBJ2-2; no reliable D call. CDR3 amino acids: CASSSHTGELFF. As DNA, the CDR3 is TGTGCCAGCAGCTCCCATACCGGGGAGCTGTTTTTT.